Listed below are T cell receptor beta chains from one sample, sequenced in a study of blood T cells in healthy people across ages. TCRdb re-analysed the 5' RACE reads in MiXCR, keeping a single row per CDR3 protein. The sample has 550,000 to 750,000 distinct CDR3 sequences; under 25% are singletons. Material: blood. These receptors were collected from a man aged 70-80 years in good health. Both conserved end residues are part of each CDR3. The D gene is left open where the match is weak. Clone sizes are given selectively: once, few, many, or a class where the clone is expanded.

v_call: TRBV5-5
j_call: TRBJ2-2
clone_size: few
cdr3_length: 15
d_call: .
cdr3_nt: TGTGCCAGCAGCTTCCCCGGGAGTAACACCGGGGAGCTGTTTTTT
cdr3_aa: CASSFPGSNTGELFF

v_call: TRBV2
j_call: TRBJ2-1
clone_size: .
cdr3_length: 15
d_call: .
cdr3_nt: TGTGCCAGCAGTGAAGGAAAGGGGTCCTACAATGAGCAGTTCTTC
cdr3_aa: CASSEGKGSYNEQFF

v_call: TRBV11-2
j_call: TRBJ2-7
clone_size: .
cdr3_length: 15
d_call: .
cdr3_nt: TGTGCCAGCACCCCTGGGGGTCTGGTCCTCTACGAGCAGTACTTC
cdr3_aa: CASTPGGLVLYEQYF

v_call: TRBV28
j_call: TRBJ2-1
clone_size: many
cdr3_length: 14
d_call: TRBD2
cdr3_nt: TGTGCCAGCAAAGCGGGACTGAACTACAATGAGCAGTTCTTC
cdr3_aa: CASKAGLNYNEQFF

v_call: TRBV20-1
j_call: TRBJ1-6
clone_size: .
cdr3_length: 14
d_call: TRBD1
cdr3_nt: TGCAGTGCTAGAAGGGGGACAGATAATTCACCCCTCCACTTT
cdr3_aa: CSARRGTDNSPLHF

v_call: TRBV2
j_call: TRBJ2-7
clone_size: .
cdr3_length: 14
d_call: .
cdr3_nt: TGTGCCAGCAGTGAAGGGGAACAGGGCTACGAGCAGTACTTC
cdr3_aa: CASSEGEQGYEQYF

v_call: TRBV2
j_call: TRBJ2-1
clone_size: .
cdr3_length: 14
d_call: .
cdr3_nt: TGTGCCAGCAGTGAAGTACGCTCCTACAATGAGCAGTTCTTC
cdr3_aa: CASSEVRSYNEQFF

v_call: TRBV12-5
j_call: TRBJ2-7
clone_size: few
cdr3_length: 17
d_call: TRBD2
cdr3_nt: TGTGCTAGTGGTTTGGGGATCCAACTAGCGACCGGGGATCAGCAGTACTTC
cdr3_aa: CASGLGIQLATGDQQYF

v_call: TRBV20-1
j_call: TRBJ2-1
clone_size: few
cdr3_length: 18
d_call: TRBD2
cdr3_nt: TGCAGTGCTTATCGACACCTAGCGGGCCGGAGCTCCTACAATGAGCAGTTCTTC
cdr3_aa: CSAYRHLAGRSSYNEQFF

v_call: TRBV20-1
j_call: TRBJ2-4
clone_size: few
cdr3_length: 13
d_call: .
cdr3_nt: TGCAGTGCTACGGGACGCGGCAAAAACATTCAGTACTTC
cdr3_aa: CSATGRGKNIQYF

v_call: TRBV15
j_call: TRBJ1-4
clone_size: few
cdr3_length: 15
d_call: .
cdr3_nt: TGTGCCACCAGCAGAGAATTCGGGGGTGGTGAAAAACTGTTTTTT
cdr3_aa: CATSREFGGGEKLFF

v_call: TRBV12-3/TRBV12-4
j_call: TRBJ2-7
clone_size: .
cdr3_length: 12
d_call: TRBD1
cdr3_nt: TGTGCCAGCGGGACAGGTGAATACGAGCAGTACTTC
cdr3_aa: CASGTGEYEQYF

v_call: TRBV20-1
j_call: TRBJ2-7
clone_size: few
cdr3_length: 13
d_call: .
cdr3_nt: TGCAGTGCTAGCGGCGGTACGGGGTACGAGCAGTACTTC
cdr3_aa: CSASGGTGYEQYF

v_call: TRBV5-1
j_call: TRBJ2-7
clone_size: .
cdr3_length: 15
d_call: TRBD1
cdr3_nt: TGCGCCAGCAGCTTGGATGGGACAGGGGGGGGCGAGCAGTACTTC
cdr3_aa: CASSLDGTGGGEQYF

v_call: TRBV11-2
j_call: TRBJ2-5
clone_size: .
cdr3_length: 15
d_call: TRBD1
cdr3_nt: TGTGCCAGCAGCTTAGAGCCACAGGGGCAAGAGACCCAGTACTTC
cdr3_aa: CASSLEPQGQETQYF

v_call: TRBV27
j_call: TRBJ2-7
clone_size: few
cdr3_length: 20
d_call: TRBD1
cdr3_nt: TGTGCCAGCAGTAACCCCCCGGACAGGGGGACGAGTATGGCCTTCTACGAGCAGTACTTC
cdr3_aa: CASSNPPDRGTSMAFYEQYF

v_call: TRBV28
j_call: TRBJ2-3
clone_size: .
cdr3_length: 15
d_call: TRBD1
cdr3_nt: TGTGCCAGCAGTTCAGGGGACAGAGACACAGATACGCAGTATTTT
cdr3_aa: CASSSGDRDTDTQYF

v_call: TRBV5-1
j_call: TRBJ2-7
clone_size: few
cdr3_length: 14
d_call: TRBD1
cdr3_nt: TGCGCCAGCAGGGGACAGGGGTTGGGCTACGAGCAGTACTTC
cdr3_aa: CASRGQGLGYEQYF

v_call: TRBV18
j_call: TRBJ2-7
clone_size: few
cdr3_length: 16
d_call: TRBD1
cdr3_nt: TGTGCCAGCTCACCACCTAGGACAGGGAGGTCCTACGAGCAGTACTTC
cdr3_aa: CASSPPRTGRSYEQYF

v_call: TRBV7-2
j_call: TRBJ1-3
clone_size: .
cdr3_length: 13
d_call: .
cdr3_nt: TGTGCCAGCATAGGCAGAAACGGAAACACCATATATTTT
cdr3_aa: CASIGRNGNTIYF

v_call: TRBV12-3/TRBV12-4
j_call: TRBJ2-1
clone_size: .
cdr3_length: 15
d_call: TRBD2
cdr3_nt: TGTGCCAGCAGCCATACTAGCGGCGAATACAATGAGCAGTTCTTC
cdr3_aa: CASSHTSGEYNEQFF

v_call: TRBV6-1
j_call: TRBJ1-5
clone_size: .
cdr3_length: 13
d_call: .
cdr3_nt: TGTGCCAGCGGAGGGAATAGCGATCAGCCCCAGCATTTT
cdr3_aa: CASGGNSDQPQHF

v_call: TRBV9
j_call: TRBJ2-1
clone_size: .
cdr3_length: 16
d_call: TRBD2
cdr3_nt: TGTGCCAGCAGCGTAGTGGTAGGAGGACTAGCAAATGAGCAGTTCTTC
cdr3_aa: CASSVVVGGLANEQFF

v_call: TRBV18
j_call: TRBJ2-7
clone_size: .
cdr3_length: 14
d_call: .
cdr3_nt: TGTGCCAGCTCCTTCGCAGGGGACCCTAACGAGCAGTACTTC
cdr3_aa: CASSFAGDPNEQYF

v_call: TRBV20-1
j_call: TRBJ2-1
clone_size: few
cdr3_length: 18
d_call: TRBD2
cdr3_nt: TGCAGTGCTAGAGATCGCCGCGGGGGACCAAGCTCCTACAATGAGCAGTTCTTC
cdr3_aa: CSARDRRGGPSSYNEQFF

v_call: TRBV6-6
j_call: TRBJ2-1
clone_size: .
cdr3_length: 12
d_call: .
cdr3_nt: TGTGCCACCAAATCAAGCGGCAATGAGCAGTTCTTC
cdr3_aa: CATKSSGNEQFF

v_call: TRBV5-1
j_call: TRBJ2-7
clone_size: many
cdr3_length: 13
d_call: TRBD1
cdr3_nt: TGTGCCAGCAGTTTGGACAGGAACTACGAGCAGTACTTC
cdr3_aa: CASSLDRNYEQYF

v_call: TRBV2
j_call: TRBJ2-5
clone_size: few
cdr3_length: 14
d_call: .
cdr3_nt: TGTGCCAGCAGGATCGCACAGGGAATGGGGACCCAGTACTTC
cdr3_aa: CASRIAQGMGTQYF